Shown below are 20 T cell receptor beta chains from a single sample sequenced in a study of T cells in Graves' hyperthyroidism and ophthalmopathy. RNA transcripts yielded amplified TCR beta CDR3 regions. Researchers ran a first-round RT-PCR on the TCR CDR3 using the HTBI primer set. TCRdb re-called the multiplex PCR reads through MiXCR, storing one row per CDR3 protein. This sample yields about 410,000 distinct CDR3 sequences, of which about 15% are seen a single time; about 13% belongs to the top ten. Sequenced input: blood. Receptors originate from a man younger than 30 with Graves' ophthalmopathy.

The chain links TRBV5-6 to TRBJ2-5; D possibly uses TRBD1 or TRBD2 (5 bases each). The CDR3 is made up of 14 amino acids. From germline, CDR1 is SGHDT and CDR2 YYEEEE. V was trimmed by 0 bases and J by 5 bases, leaving 11 bases between them. CDR3 loop: CASSLVDWGETQYF. CDR3 nucleotide sequence: TGTGCCAGCAGCTTGGTCGACTGGGGGGAGACCCAGTACTTC.

This clonotype was counted at least ten times. The V and J genes are TRBV29-1 and TRBJ2-2, with 11 bases matching TRBD1. V was pared by 4 bases and J by 10 bases, with 5 bases of the junction left unmatched. Germline V gene data show CDR1 as SQVTM and CDR2 as ANQGSEA. This CDR3 region has 13 residues. The CDR3 region is CSVGWTGGEELFF. CDR3 bases: TGCAGCGTTGGGTGGACAGGGGGCGAGGAGCTGTTTTTT.

This clonotype has ten or more counts. The chain combines TRBV5-1 with TRBJ2-1; the match to TRBD2 covers 10 bases. In germline, CDR1 is SGHRS, CDR2 YFSETQ. V trimming: 0 bases; J trimming: 8 bases; junction bases outside the gene matches: 5. There are 15 residues in the CDR3. CDR3 amino acids: CASSLAAGGEDEQFF. Here the CDR3 DNA reads TGCGCCAGCAGCTTGGCAGCGGGAGGGGAAGATGAGCAGTTCTTC. Using reference TRBV5-1 and TRBJ2-1 for the parts outside the CDR3, the full variable domain is KAGVTQTPRYLIKTRGQQVTLSCSPISGHRSVSWYQQTPGQGLQFLFEYFSETQRNKGNFPGRFSGRQFSNSRSEMNVSTLELGDSALYLCASSLAAGGEDEQFFGPGTRLTVL.

This clonotype was seen ten or more times. This sequence joins TRBV24-1 and TRBJ1-1; 8 bases align to TRBD1. CDR3 length: 15 amino acids. Germline V gene lookup returns CDR1 KGHDR and CDR2 SFDVKD. The junction had 13 bases not matched to a gene; V was cut back by 4 bases and J by 10 bases. As DNA, the CDR3 is TGTGCCACCAGTGACAATCTCGGACAGGGAGAAGGAGCTTTCTTT. Translating gives CATSDNLGQGEGAFF.

The V call is TRBV7-2, the J call TRBJ1-5; no clear D. Germline CDR1 is SGHTA and CDR2 is FQGNSA. The V end was cut by 2 bases, the J end by 2 bases, with 7 bases between. The CDR3 extends over 14 amino acids. CDR3: CASSLSPGNQPQHF. DNA for the CDR3: TGTGCCAGCAGCTTAAGCCCCGGCAATCAGCCCCAGCATTTT. The complete variable domain, with remaining parts taken from reference TRBV7-2 and TRBJ1-5, reads GAGVSQSPSNKVTEKGKDVELRCDPISGHTALYWYRQSLGQGLEFLIYFQGNSAPDKSGLPSDRFSAERTGGSVSTLTIQRTQQEDSAVYLCASSLSPGNQPQHFGDGTRLSIL.

The sample holds many counts of this clonotype. This chain joins TRBV2 and TRBJ2-7; a weak D match, TRBD2 (6 bases). This CDR3 is built from 12 residues. The germline V gene encodes CDR1 SNHLY and CDR2 FYNNEI. Between the trimmed V and J ends, which lost 6 bases and 3 bases, there was a span of 9 bases. This CDR3 reads CASRRDGYEQYF. The CDR3 bases are TGTGCCAGCAGGCGGGACGGCTACGAGCAGTACTTC.

The sample holds many counts of this clonotype. The rearrangement joins TRBV3-1 to TRBJ2-5; TRBD1 might be the D (5 bases). Germline CDR1 is LGHDT and CDR2 is YNNKEL (reference sequence). V was trimmed by 4 bases and J by 2 bases, leaving 11 bases between them. The CDR3 runs to 14 residues. Here the CDR3 reads CASSLTQVQETQYF. The CDR3, as DNA: TGTGCCAGCAGCCTAACACAGGTACAAGAGACCCAGTACTTC.

As concerns this clonotype: One junction end does not reproduce the germline sequence, and a read error may be involved. This chain connects TRBV19 to TRBJ2-7; maybe TRBD2 (6 bases). The germline V gene has CDR1 LNHDA and CDR2 SQIVND (reference sequence). This CDR3 has 15 amino acids. CDR3 coding DNA: TGTCCCAGTAGTATTATCTGGGAGGAGGGTTACGAGCAGTACTTC. This gives the protein CPSSIIWEEGYEQYF. The variable domain in full, with the rest retrieved from reference TRBV19 and TRBJ2-7, is DGGITQSPKYLFRKEGQNVTLSCEQNLNHDAMYWYRQDPGQGLRLIYYSQIVNDFQKGDIAEGYSVSREKKESFPLTVTSAQKNPTAFYLCPSSIIWEEGYEQYFGPGTRLTVT.

This clonotype was recorded at least ten times. The chain uses TRBV5-1 and TRBJ2-1, with unresolved D. The CDR3 totals 14 residues. Germline CDR1 is SGHRS and CDR2 is YFSETQ. The germline V and J ends were trimmed by 3 bases and 1 base, with 8 bases remaining between them. The CDR3 sequence is CASSSGDSYNEQFF. CDR3 nucleotide sequence: TGCGCCAGCAGCTCAGGAGATTCCTACAATGAGCAGTTCTTC.

This clonotype was recorded many times. The gene calls are TRBV6-5 and TRBJ2-3, with 11 bases fitting TRBD2. Per the germline V gene, CDR1 is MNHEY and CDR2 is SVGAGI. The V segment lost 1 base and the J segment 2 bases; nucleotides outside the gene matches: 5. The CDR3 consists of 17 residues. CDR3: CASSYLPSGGLTDTQYF. The DNA of the CDR3 is TGTGCCAGCAGTTACTTACCTAGCGGGGGGCTCACAGATACGCAGTATTTT.

This chain uses TRBV6-4 with TRBJ2-3, with D hard to call. This CDR3 contains 13 residues. The ends were cut back, 0 bases at V and 5 bases at J, with 6 bases in the middle. CDR1 and CDR2 from the germline V gene are MRHNA and SNTAGT. The CDR3 DNA is TGTGCCAGCAGTGACTCGGTGTTAGATACGCAGTATTTT. This codes for CASSDSVLDTQYF.

This clonotype appeared a few times. The V call is TRBV27, the J call TRBJ2-7; possible D gene TRBD2, 6 bases. The V end lost 6 bases, the J end lost 4 bases, and 19 bases lay between the germline ends. The CDR3 loop spans 15 amino acids. Germline values: CDR1 MNHEY, CDR2 SMNVEV (reference sequence). As DNA, the CDR3 is TGTGCCAGCAGCCCTACCGGGACCGCGGGGTACGAGCAGTACTTC. This encodes CASSPTGTAGYEQYF.

In nucleotides, the CDR3 is TGTGCCAGCAGCTTTACTAGTGTCAATGAGCAGTTCTTC. It yields the protein CASSFTSVNEQFF. This chain connects TRBV7-3 to TRBJ2-1; tentatively, D is TRBD2 (5 bases). The CDR3 spans 13 residues. Germline-derived CDR1 and CDR2 are SGHTA and FQGTGA. V lost 3 bases, J lost 6 bases, and 9 bases lay in between.

The table lists this clonotype with many counts. The chain is built from TRBV9 and TRBJ1-2; maybe TRBD1 (6 bases). The V end was cut by 0 bases, the J end by 6 bases, with 15 bases between. Germline lookup yields CDR1 SGDLS and CDR2 YYNGEE. This CDR3 has 15 residues. CDR3 bases: TGTGCCAGCAGCGTAGTTCGTGGGGGCGGCCATGGCTACACCTTC. Translating gives CASSVVRGGGHGYTF. Using reference TRBV9 and TRBJ1-2 for the parts outside the CDR3, the full variable domain is DSGVTQTPKHLITATGQRVTLRCSPRSGDLSVYWYQQSLDQGLQFLIQYYNGEERAKGNILERFSAQQFPDLHSELNLSSLELGDSALYFCASSVVRGGGHGYTFGSGTRLTVV.

In regard to this clonotype: A much larger clone differs by one base, so this may be a read error. CDR3 DNA: TGTGCCAGCAGCCAAGGGTCGGAGGGGGTCATCCCCCTCCACTTT. This codes for CASSQGSEGVIPLHF. This sequence joins TRBV14 and TRBJ1-6; D perhaps matches TRBD1 (6 bases). V was shortened by 1 base and J by 13 bases, with 17 bases between the two germline ends. The germline gives CDR1 SGHDN, CDR2 FVKESK. The CDR3 is 15 amino acids.

J is TRBJ2-2 and V is TRBV19; D perhaps matches TRBD2 (7 bases). V was clipped by 2 bases and J by 3 bases, with 10 bases between them. CDR3 length: 15 residues. Germline loops: CDR1 LNHDA, CDR2 SQIVND (reference sequence). The CDR3 reads CASSIRGGDTGELFF. DNA for the CDR3: TGTGCCAGTAGTATAAGAGGGGGGGACACCGGGGAGCTGTTTTTT.

The chain joins TRBV9 to TRBJ2-2; 10 bases are a match to TRBD1. Germline values: CDR1 SGDLS, CDR2 YYNGEE. The CDR3 is 20 residues long. Trimming at V came to 6 bases and at J to 2 bases, leaving 19 bases not matched to a gene. Written as DNA, the CDR3 is TGTGCCAGCATAGGGACCGGGACAGGGGCCCGACTCACTAACACCGGGGAGCTGTTTTTT. Its protein is CASIGTGTGARLTNTGELFF.

The chain joins TRBV29-1 to TRBJ2-2; the D gene is possibly TRBD2 (5 bases). The CDR3 has 13 amino acids. Germline V gives CDR1 SQVTM, CDR2 ANQGSEA. The V end was cut by 6 bases, the J end by 1 base, with 9 bases between. The CDR3 bases are TGCAGCGTAAGGACTTGGAACACCGGGGAGCTGTTTTTT. It codes for CSVRTWNTGELFF.

This clonotype was found many times. This sequence joins TRBV29-1 and TRBJ2-7; tentatively, D is TRBD2 (5 bases). Trimming cost V 6 bases and J 0 bases, with 6 bases left between them. CDR1 and CDR2 from the germline V gene are SQVTM and ANQGSEA. This CDR3 region has 11 residues. CDR3 sequence: CSVGVSYEQYF. In nucleotides, the CDR3 is TGCAGCGTGGGAGTCTCCTACGAGCAGTACTTC.

This clonotype was recorded at least ten times. The chain carries TRBV7-9 and TRBJ2-2; 7 nucleotides match TRBD1. Germline V gene data show CDR1 as SEHNR and CDR2 as FQNEAQ (reference sequence). The CDR3 is made up of 15 amino acids. The V segment lost 5 bases and the J segment 0 bases; nucleotides outside the gene matches: 3. The CDR3 DNA is TGTGCCAGCAGCCTAGGACAGGCGAACACCGGGGAGCTGTTTTTT. Amino acids: CASSLGQANTGELFF.